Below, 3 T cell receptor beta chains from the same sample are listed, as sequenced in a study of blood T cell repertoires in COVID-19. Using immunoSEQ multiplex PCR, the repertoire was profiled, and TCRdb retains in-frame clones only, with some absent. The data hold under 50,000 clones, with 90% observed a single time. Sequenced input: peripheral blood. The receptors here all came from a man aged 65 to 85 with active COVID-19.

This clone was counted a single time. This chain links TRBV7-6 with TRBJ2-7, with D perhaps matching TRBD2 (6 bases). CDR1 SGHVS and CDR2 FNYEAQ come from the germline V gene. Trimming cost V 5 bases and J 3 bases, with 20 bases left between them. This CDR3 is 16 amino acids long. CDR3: CASSPIVGGLVYEQYF. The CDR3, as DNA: TGTGCCAGCAGCCCGATCGTCGGGGGTCTCGTCTACGAGCAGTACTTC. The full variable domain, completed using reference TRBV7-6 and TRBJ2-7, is GAGVSQSPRYKVTKRGQDVALRCDPISGHVSLYWYRQALGQGPEFLTYFNYEAQQDKSGLPNDRFSAERPEGSISTLTIQRTEQRDSAMYRCASSPIVGGLVYEQYFGPGTRLTVT.

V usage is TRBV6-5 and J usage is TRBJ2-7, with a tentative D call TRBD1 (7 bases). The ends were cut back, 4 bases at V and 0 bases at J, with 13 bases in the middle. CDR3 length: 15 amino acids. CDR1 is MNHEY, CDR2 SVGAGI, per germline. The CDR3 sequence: CASSLGRTGSYEQYF. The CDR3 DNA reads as TGTGCCAGCAGTTTAGGGAGGACAGGCTCCTACGAGCAGTACTTC.

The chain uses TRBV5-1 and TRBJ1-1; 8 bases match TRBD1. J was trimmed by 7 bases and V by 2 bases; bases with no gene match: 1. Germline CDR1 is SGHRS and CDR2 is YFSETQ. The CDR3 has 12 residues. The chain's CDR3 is CASSFDRGEAFF. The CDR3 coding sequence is TGCGCCAGCAGCTTCGACAGGGGTGAAGCTTTCTTT.